The 4 T cell receptor beta chains in this list originate from one sample, sequenced in a study of shared clonotypes between healthy human individuals. This table comes from immunoSEQ multiplex PCR, and its TCRdb copy is limited to in-frame clones, with some not included. The data hold 170,000 or so clones, with around 63% observed a single time. The source material was memory CD4+ T cells sorted from blood. Subset: CD45RA-negative fraction. These receptors came from a man aged 25-45 years in good health.

This clone has a count of ten or more. J is TRBJ2-7 and V is TRBV4-2; maybe TRBD1 (6 bases). CDR1 LGHNA and CDR2 YNFKEQ come from the germline V gene. Trimming shortened V by 1 base and J by 2 bases, and 15 bases separated the two germline ends. The CDR3 sequence is 16 residues long. Written as DNA, the CDR3 is TGTGCCAGCAGCCAAGGGAACAGGGTCCGGGCCTACGAGCAGTACTTC. Protein sequence: CASSQGNRVRAYEQYF.

V is TRBV13 and J is TRBJ1-3; D gene unclear. Trimming removed 1 base from V and 9 bases from J, with 10 bases in between. The CDR3 is 13 residues long. Germline V gene lookup returns CDR1 PRHDT and CDR2 FYEKMQ (reference sequence). The CDR3 spells CASSLAGIGTIYF. DNA of the CDR3: TGTGCCAGCAGCTTAGCCGGCATCGGCACCATATATTTT.

This clone was detected only once. The rearrangement joins TRBV6-1 to TRBJ1-5; 11 nucleotides agree with TRBD1. CDR3 length: 18 amino acids. Per the germline V gene, CDR1 is MNHNS and CDR2 is SASEGT. The V and J ends lost 2 bases and 7 bases, in that order; junction bases with no gene match: 13. CDR3 sequence reads: CASSETERGTGGRQPQHF. In nucleotides, the CDR3 is TGTGCCAGCAGTGAAACTGAAAGAGGGACAGGGGGTCGGCAGCCCCAGCATTTT.

This chain uses TRBV7-8 with TRBJ2-6; D is unclear. The CDR3 spans 14 residues. Germline V lookup: CDR1 SGHVS, CDR2 FQNEAQ. With 10 bases removed from V and 0 bases from J, the gap between germline ends came to 10 bases. In DNA form, the CDR3 reads TGTGCCACTGAACGGCCCTCTGGGGCCAACGTCCTGACTTTC. This codes for CATERPSGANVLTF.